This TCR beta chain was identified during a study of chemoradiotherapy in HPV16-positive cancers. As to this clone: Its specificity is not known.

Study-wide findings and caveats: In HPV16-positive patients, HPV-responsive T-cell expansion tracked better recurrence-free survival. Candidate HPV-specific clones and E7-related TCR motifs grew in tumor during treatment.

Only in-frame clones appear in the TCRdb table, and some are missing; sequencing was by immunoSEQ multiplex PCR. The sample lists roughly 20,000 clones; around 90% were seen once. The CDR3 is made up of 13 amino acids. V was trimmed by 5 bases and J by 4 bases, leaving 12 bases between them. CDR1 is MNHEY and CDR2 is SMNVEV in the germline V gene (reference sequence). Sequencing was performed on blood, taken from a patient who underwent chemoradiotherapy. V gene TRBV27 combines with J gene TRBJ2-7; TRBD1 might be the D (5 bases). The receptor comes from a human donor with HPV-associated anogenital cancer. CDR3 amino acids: CASSGPGWYEQYF. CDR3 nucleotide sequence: TGTGCCAGCAGTGGGCCAGGGTGGTACGAGCAGTACTTC.